These 25 T cell receptor beta chains came from one sample sequenced in a study of T cell clonality in common variable immunodeficiency. Study outcomes and limitations: Fewer deletions and N-nucleotide insertions were reportedly seen in common variable immunodeficiency TCR beta sequences.

Their specific antigens are unknown. TCRdb's copy holds only in-frame clones and misses some; the assay was immunoSEQ multiplex PCR. Captured here are some 22,000 clones, none seen once; the top ten comprise approximately 10%. The sequenced material came from peripheral blood mononuclear cells. These receptors were obtained from a human donor with common variable immunodeficiency.

This clone has more than one count but fewer than ten. The CDR3 extends 3 residues past the end of the read, so its final part is completed from the germline J gene. This chain connects TRBV30 to TRBJ2-5; 7 positions agree with TRBD1. The CDR3 is 13 residues long. From germline, CDR1 is GTSNPN and CDR2 SVGIG (reference sequence). V was pared by 0 bases and J by 6 bases, with 4 bases of the junction left unmatched. CDR3 DNA (partial): TGTGCCTGGAGTGTCGGGACAGATCAGACC. Translated, it gives CAWSVGTDQT. The full-length CDR3 reads as CAWSVGTDQTQYF. The full variable domain, its missing parts supplied by reference TRBV30 and TRBJ2-5, is SQTIHQWPATLVQPVGSPLSLECTVEGTSNPNLYWYRQAAGRGLQLLFYSVGIGQISSEVPQNLSASRPQDRQFILSSKKLLLSDSGFYLCAWSVGTDQTQYFGPGTRLLVL.

In this sample, this clone turned up many times. The read is 3 residues too short to cover the CDR3 end, so that end is filled in from the germline J gene. The gene calls are TRBV18 and TRBJ1-2, with D tentatively TRBD1 (6 bases). The germline V gene has CDR1 KGHSH and CDR2 LQKENI. The V gene lost 3 bases and the J gene lost 6 bases, with 11 bases spanning the gap. There are 13 residues in the CDR3. The CDR3 loop reads CASSPTQGHGYTF. Partial CDR3 DNA: TGTGCCAGCTCACCGACACAGGGCCATGGC.

Remarks on this clone: The sequenced fragment ends 3 residues before the CDR3 boundary, so the rest is inferred from the germline J gene. The chain joins TRBV7-9 to TRBJ1-3; D unresolved. The V gene's germline CDR1 is SEHNR and CDR2 FQNEAQ (reference sequence). With 5 bases removed from V and 1 base from J, the gap between germline ends came to 9 bases. This CDR3 is 14 amino acids long. The covered CDR3 bases are TGTGCCAGCAGCCCACGGGTATCTGGAAACACC. Protein sequence: CASSPRVSGNT. The whole CDR3 is CASSPRVSGNTIYF. Full variable domain (outside the CDR3, taken from reference TRBV7-9 and TRBJ1-3): DTGVSQNPRHKITKRGQNVTFRCDPISEHNRLYWYRQTLGQGPEFLTYFQNEAQLEKSRLLSDRFSAERPKGSFSTLEIQRTEQGDSAMYLCASSPRVSGNTIYFGEGSWLTVV.

To note about this clone: The sequenced fragment ends 3 residues before the CDR3 boundary, so the rest is inferred from the germline J gene. V gene TRBV5-6 combines with J gene TRBJ1-1; tentative D call: TRBD1 (6 bases). The V end was cut by 1 base, the J end by 5 bases, with 15 bases between. The V gene's germline CDR1 is SGHDT and CDR2 YYEEEE. CDR3 length: 15 residues. Here the CDR3 reads CASSLRTGTGTEAFF. The part of the CDR3 DNA that was read is TGTGCCAGCAGCTTGAGAACAGGGACGGGGACTGAA. Full variable domain (outside the CDR3, taken from reference TRBV5-6 and TRBJ1-1): DAGVTQSPTHLIKTRGQQVTLRCSPKSGHDTVSWYQQALGQGPQFIFQYYEEEERQRGNFPDRFSGHQFPNYSSELNVNALLLGDSALYLCASSLRTGTGTEAFFGQGTRLTVV.

This clone was counted many times. With the read ending 3 residues before the CDR3 end, the germline J gene is used to fill in that end. The chain couples TRBV20-1 to TRBJ2-5; D remains unclear. There are 12 residues in the CDR3. Trimming removed 1 base from V and 4 bases from J, with 7 bases in between. The germline gives CDR1 DFQATT, CDR2 SNEGSKA (reference sequence). The CDR3 DNA, read in part, is TGCAGTGCTAGAGCTCCGGGAGAGACC. Its protein product is CSARAPGET. The entire CDR3 sequence reads CSARAPGETQYF.

This clone has only a few counts. The read ends 3 residues early relative to the CDR3; the germline J gene fills the gap. The chain employs TRBV7-9 and TRBJ2-5; 12 bases agree with TRBD2. The CDR3 runs to 15 residues. Germline V gene data show CDR1 as SEHNR and CDR2 as FQNEAQ (reference sequence). The ends lost 5 bases at V and 4 bases at J; junction bases unmatched: 5. Incomplete CDR3 DNA: TGTGCCAGCAGCCCTCCGACTAGCGGGGGAGAGACC. Protein product: CASSPPTSGGET. The full CDR3 protein reads CASSPPTSGGETQYF.

This clone was seen only a few times. The CDR3 end lies 3 residues beyond the end of the read and is filled in from the germline J gene. The rearrangement joins TRBV2 to TRBJ2-2; a possible D gene is TRBD2 (6 bases). The germline CDR1 and CDR2 sequences are SNHLY and FYNNEI. The V gene lost 2 bases and the J gene lost 4 bases, with 17 bases spanning the gap. CDR3 length equals 17 residues. CDR3 DNA (partial): TGTGCCAGCAGTGAAACGGGACTTACCACTATCACCGGGGAG. Its translation is CASSETGLTTITGE. The full CDR3 reads CASSETGLTTITGELFF.

This clone turned up a few times. From the germline J gene comes the end of the CDR3, since the read stops 3 residues before it. V gene TRBV5-1 combines with J gene TRBJ1-6; D is ambiguous. V lost 7 bases to trimming and J lost 0 bases, with 14 bases between them. Germline assignment: CDR1 SGHRS and CDR2 YFSETQ. The CDR3 loop spans 16 amino acids. Partial CDR3 DNA: TGCGCCAGCTCTGGTTCTGGTAGCTCCTATAATTCACCC. It specifies CASSGSGSSYNSP. In full, the CDR3 reads CASSGSGSSYNSPLHF.

This clone was seen ten or more times. The read finishes 3 residues shy of the CDR3 end, and the germline J gene is used to complete it. The chain combines TRBV18 with TRBJ1-6, with D possibly matching TRBD1 (6 bases). The CDR3 loop spans 15 amino acids. Per the germline V gene, CDR1 is KGHSH and CDR2 is LQKENI. V dropped 6 bases and J dropped 3 bases, with 12 bases sitting between them. The CDR3 here is CASSQQGNYNSPLHF. The DNA read from the CDR3 is TGTGCCAGCTCGCAACAGGGAAACTATAATTCACCC.

This clone was counted between two and nine times. The CDR3 goes on 3 residues after the read ends, and that part is filled in from the germline J gene. The V gene is TRBV7-9, the J gene TRBJ1-1; no reliable D call. The CDR3 sequence is 13 residues long. In germline, CDR1 is SEHNR, CDR2 FQNEAQ (reference sequence). The CDR3 loop reads CASSLALTAEAFF. The sequenced CDR3 bases are TGTGCCAGCAGCTTAGCGCTCACAGCCGAA.

This clone was seen a handful of times. The read is 3 residues too short to cover the CDR3 end, so that end is filled in from the germline J gene. The V and J genes are TRBV20-1 and TRBJ2-7; D may be TRBD1 (6 bases). Germline assignment: CDR1 DFQATT and CDR2 SNEGSKA (reference sequence). This CDR3 has 16 residues. The V end was cut by 1 base, the J end by 2 bases, with 18 bases between. The CDR3: CSARGTTTGYPYEQYF. The CDR3 bases that were read are TGCAGTGCTAGAGGGACAACTACAGGGTACCCCTACGAG.

A few counts support this clone. The read ends 3 residues early relative to the CDR3; the germline J gene fills the gap. The chain combines TRBV5-5 with TRBJ1-6, with unresolved D. The CDR3 consists of 15 residues. Trimming cost V 0 bases and J 8 bases, with 12 bases left between them. Germline V gene data show CDR1 as SGHKS and CDR2 as YYEKEE (reference sequence). The CDR3 DNA, read in part, is TGTGCCAGCAGCTTGGTGCAGGCACCCGATTCACCC. This sequence encodes CASSLVQAPDSP. The full CDR3 is CASSLVQAPDSPLHF. The full variable domain, its missing parts supplied by reference TRBV5-5 and TRBJ1-6, is DAGVTQSPTHLIKTRGQQVTLRCSPISGHKSVSWYQQVLGQGPQFIFQYYEKEERGRGNFPDRFSARQFPNYSSELNVNALLLGDSALYLCASSLVQAPDSPLHFGNGTRLTVT.

This clone was counted ten times or more. CDR3 sequence reads: CSALDSEQFF. CDR3 DNA, as far as it was read: TGCAGTGCTTTAGACAGTGAG. The rearrangement uses TRBV20-1 and TRBJ2-1, with a tentative D call TRBD1 (5 bases). Read sequence stops 3 residues before the CDR3 end, and the germline J gene provides the missing end. Germline CDR1 DFQATT, CDR2 SNEGSKA (reference sequence). The CDR3 extends over 10 amino acids. V was cut by 5 bases and J by 9 bases, with 8 bases left in between.

There are many counts of this clone. The sequence runs out 3 residues before the end of the CDR3; the remainder is reconstructed from the germline J gene. V usage is TRBV28 and J usage is TRBJ2-7; D is uncertain. CDR3 length equals 14 residues. Trimming shortened V by 6 bases and J by 0 bases, and 12 bases separated the two germline ends. Germline V gives CDR1 MDHEN, CDR2 SYDVKM. The DNA read from the CDR3 is TGTGCCAGCAGCCAGCTAGGTGGCTCCTACGAG. Protein product: CASSQLGGSYE. The full-length CDR3 reads as CASSQLGGSYEQYF.

The table lists this clone with many counts. The CDR3 end is not reached by the read, which stops 3 residues before it; the germline J gene fills it in. The chain uses TRBV5-5 and TRBJ2-7, with 12 bases lining up with TRBD2. The CDR3 covers 15 residues. J was trimmed by 4 bases and V by 4 bases; bases with no gene match: 6. Germline lookup yields CDR1 SGHKS and CDR2 YYEKEE (reference sequence). CDR3 loop: CASSPGLAGRYEQYF. The DNA read from the CDR3 is TGTGCCAGCAGCCCCGGACTAGCGGGAAGGTACGAG.

A note on this clone: The read gets to within 3 residues of the CDR3 end, and the germline J gene fills in the rest. The chain employs TRBV5-5 and TRBJ2-3; D is possibly TRBD1 (5 bases). V was trimmed by 4 bases and J by 4 bases, leaving 13 bases between them. Germline-derived CDR1 and CDR2 are SGHKS and YYEKEE (reference sequence). The CDR3 is 14 residues long. The part of the CDR3 DNA that was read is TGTGCCAGCAGCCCGAGTGGGGCCGCAGATACG. Translated: CASSPSGAADT. The full-length CDR3 reads as CASSPSGAADTQYF. Supplemented by reference TRBV5-5 and TRBJ2-3, the full variable domain reads DAGVTQSPTHLIKTRGQQVTLRCSPISGHKSVSWYQQVLGQGPQFIFQYYEKEERGRGNFPDRFSARQFPNYSSELNVNALLLGDSALYLCASSPSGAADTQYFGPGTRLTVL.

As regards this clone: The sequence runs out 3 residues before the end of the CDR3; the remainder is reconstructed from the germline J gene. The rearrangement uses TRBV7-2 and TRBJ1-3, with unresolved D. The ends were cut back, 2 bases at V and 0 bases at J, with 5 bases in the middle. The CDR3 extends over 14 amino acids. Germline loops: CDR1 SGHTA, CDR2 FQGNSA. The chain's CDR3 is CASSLQSSGNTIYF. The CDR3 DNA, read in part, is TGTGCCAGCAGCTTACAGAGCTCTGGAAACACC.

This clone turned up a few times. Read data end 3 residues before the CDR3 end; the end is taken from the germline J gene. The chain carries TRBV2 and TRBJ2-1, with TRBD1 matching over 7 bases. CDR1 and CDR2 from the germline V gene are SNHLY and FYNNEI. This CDR3 is 14 amino acids long. Losses at the gene ends were 7 bases for V and 5 bases for J; bases not matched to a gene: 8. CDR3 amino acids: CASKETGINNEQFF. CDR3 DNA, as far as it was read: TGTGCCAGCAAGGAGACAGGGATAAACAATGAG. The full variable domain, in which reference TRBV2 and TRBJ2-1 provide the parts outside the CDR3, is EPEVTQTPSHQVTQMGQEVILRCVPISNHLYFYWYRQILGQKVEFLVSFYNNEISEKSEIFDDQFSVERPDGSNFTLKIRSTKLEDSAMYFCASKETGINNEQFFGPGTRLTVL.

This clone has a handful of counts. The read terminates 3 residues before the CDR3 end, so the remaining end is supplied by the germline J gene. The chain links TRBV6-1 to TRBJ1-2; unclear D gene. Looked up from germline, CDR1 is MNHNS and CDR2 is SASEGT. The CDR3 length is 13 residues. The CDR3 DNA, read in part, is TGTGCCAGCAGTGAATCGGGGTTGGGGGGC. Protein sequence: CASSESGLGG. The CDR3 as a whole reads CASSESGLGGYTF.

A note on this clone: The read comes to an end 3 residues before the CDR3 does, leaving the germline J gene to fill in the end. The chain joins TRBV6-2 or TRBV6-3 to TRBJ2-2; possible D gene TRBD2, 6 bases. The CDR3 spans 14 residues. Germline V gene data show CDR1 as MNHEY and CDR2 as SVGEGT. CDR3 DNA, as far as it was read: TGTGCCAGCAGTTACCCCCCAGACGGGGGTGGG. Its protein is CASSYPPDGGG. The CDR3 as a whole reads CASSYPPDGGGLFF.

This clone was seen at least ten times. The read terminates 3 residues ahead of where the CDR3 ends, so the germline J gene completes it. The chain combines TRBV30 with TRBJ2-3; D ambiguous. Per the germline V gene, CDR1 is GTSNPN and CDR2 is SVGIG (reference sequence). V was trimmed by 0 bases and J by 1 base, leaving 11 bases between them. This CDR3 region has 15 residues. CDR3 in amino acids: CAWSVRGHRTDTQYF. The CDR3 DNA, read in part, is TGTGCCTGGAGTGTACGAGGTCATCGCACAGATACG.

In its sample, this clone was seen a few times. The observed sequence ends 3 residues before the CDR3 terminus, with the missing tail filled in from the germline J gene. V gene TRBV19 combines with J gene TRBJ1-5; D perhaps matches TRBD1 (6 bases). V was clipped by 3 bases and J by 5 bases, with 11 bases between them. The CDR3 contains 14 residues. In germline, CDR1 is LNHDA, CDR2 SQIVND (reference sequence). The covered CDR3 bases are TGTGCCAGTAGTATTGACAGGACGGATCAGCCC. Its translation is CASSIDRTDQP. The complete CDR3 protein is CASSIDRTDQPQHF. The full variable domain, in which reference TRBV19 and TRBJ1-5 provide the parts outside the CDR3, is DGGITQSPKYLFRKEGQNVTLSCEQNLNHDAMYWYRQDPGQGLRLIYYSQIVNDFQKGDIAEGYSVSREKKESFPLTVTSAQKNPTAFYLCASSIDRTDQPQHFGDGTRLSIL.

For this clone: The read ends 3 residues before the CDR3 terminus; that terminus is restored from the germline J gene. The J gene is TRBJ2-7, the V gene TRBV20-1; 10 bases are shared with TRBD2. The V and J ends lost 6 bases and 2 bases, in that order; junction bases with no gene match: 4. The CDR3 extends over 13 amino acids. CDR1 and CDR2 from the germline V gene are DFQATT and SNEGSKA (reference sequence). Incomplete CDR3 DNA: TGCAGTGCACGGACTAGCGGCGCCTACGAG. Translating gives CSARTSGAYE. The whole CDR3 sequence reads CSARTSGAYEQYF.

About this clone: Read sequence stops 3 residues before the CDR3 end, and the germline J gene provides the missing end. The gene calls are TRBV5-1 and TRBJ2-1; D is unresolved. The CDR3 covers 12 residues. Germline V gene sequence: CDR1 SGHRS, CDR2 YFSETQ. Trimming left V 5 bases short and J 7 bases short, with 10 bases between. The CDR3 loop is CASRFDWNEQFF. The part of the CDR3 DNA that was read is TGCGCCAGCAGGTTTGACTGGAATGAG.

A few counts support this clone. The CDR3 is cut off 3 residues early in the read; its end comes from the germline J gene. This chain connects TRBV19 to TRBJ2-6; 9 nucleotides match TRBD2. Germline-derived CDR1 and CDR2 are LNHDA and SQIVND (reference sequence). There are 18 residues in the CDR3. Unmatched junction bases numbered 14, after V lost 7 bases and J lost 4 bases. The DNA read from the CDR3 is TGTGCCAGTAATGGGTGGGTAGCGGGAGTGGAGGGGGCCAACGTC. Amino acids: CASNGWVAGVEGANV. The entire CDR3 protein reads CASNGWVAGVEGANVLTF. Complete variable domain (other parts from reference TRBV19 and TRBJ2-6): DGGITQSPKYLFRKEGQNVTLSCEQNLNHDAMYWYRQDPGQGLRLIYYSQIVNDFQKGDIAEGYSVSREKKESFPLTVTSAQKNPTAFYLCASNGWVAGVEGANVLTFGAGSRLTVL.